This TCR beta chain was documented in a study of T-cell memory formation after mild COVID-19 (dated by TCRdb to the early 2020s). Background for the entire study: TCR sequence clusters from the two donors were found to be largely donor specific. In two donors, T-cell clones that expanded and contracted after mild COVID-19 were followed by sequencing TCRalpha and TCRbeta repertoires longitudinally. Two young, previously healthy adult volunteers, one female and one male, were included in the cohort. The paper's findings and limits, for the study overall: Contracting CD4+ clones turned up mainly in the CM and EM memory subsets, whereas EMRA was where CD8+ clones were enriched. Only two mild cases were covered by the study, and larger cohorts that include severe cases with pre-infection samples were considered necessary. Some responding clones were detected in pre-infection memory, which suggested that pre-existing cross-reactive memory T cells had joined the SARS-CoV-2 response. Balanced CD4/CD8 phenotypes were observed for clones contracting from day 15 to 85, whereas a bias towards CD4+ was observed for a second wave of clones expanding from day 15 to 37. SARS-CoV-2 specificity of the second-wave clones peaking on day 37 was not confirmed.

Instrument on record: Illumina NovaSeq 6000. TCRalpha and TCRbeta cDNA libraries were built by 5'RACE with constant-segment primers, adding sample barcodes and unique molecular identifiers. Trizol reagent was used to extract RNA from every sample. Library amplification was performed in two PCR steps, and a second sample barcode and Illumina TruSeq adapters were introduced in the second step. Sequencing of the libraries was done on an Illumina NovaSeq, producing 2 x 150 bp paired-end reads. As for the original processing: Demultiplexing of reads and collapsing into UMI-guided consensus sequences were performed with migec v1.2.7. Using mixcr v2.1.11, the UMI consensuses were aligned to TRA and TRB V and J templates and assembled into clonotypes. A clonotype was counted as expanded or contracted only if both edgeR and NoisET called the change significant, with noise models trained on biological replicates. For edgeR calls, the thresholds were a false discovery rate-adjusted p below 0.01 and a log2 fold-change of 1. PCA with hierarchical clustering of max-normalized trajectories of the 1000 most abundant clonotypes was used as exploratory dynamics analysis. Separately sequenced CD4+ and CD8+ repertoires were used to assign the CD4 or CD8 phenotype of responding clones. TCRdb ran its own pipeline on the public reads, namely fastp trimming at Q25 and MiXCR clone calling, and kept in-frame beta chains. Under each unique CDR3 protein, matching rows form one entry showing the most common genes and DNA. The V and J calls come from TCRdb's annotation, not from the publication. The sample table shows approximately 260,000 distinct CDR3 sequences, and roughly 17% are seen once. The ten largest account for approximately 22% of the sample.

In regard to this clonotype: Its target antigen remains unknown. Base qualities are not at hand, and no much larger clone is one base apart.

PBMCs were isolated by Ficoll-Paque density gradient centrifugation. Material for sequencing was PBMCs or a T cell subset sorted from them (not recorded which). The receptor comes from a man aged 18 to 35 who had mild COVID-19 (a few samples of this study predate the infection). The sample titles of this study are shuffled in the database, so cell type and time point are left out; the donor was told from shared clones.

The nucleotide sequence reads as follows: TGTGCCAGCAGCCTTCGACAGGGGGGCGAGCAGTACGTC. Its amino acids are CASSLRQGGEQYV. The chain is assembled from TRBV7-2 and TRBJ2-7, with 9 junctional bases fitting TRBD1. Its CDR3 holds 13 amino acids, cysteine through valine. Of all the DNA, just the CDR3 is kept, 39 bases in frame from base 1. V lost 5 bases and J lost 6 bases, and the count of bases not matched to a germline gene is 5. CDR1 and CDR2 are drawn from the germline V gene: SGHTA, FQGNSA.